The source of this TCR beta chain is a study of long-term antiretroviral therapy in people with HIV. Investigators performed immunoSEQ version v3.0 at survey level. Samples were sequenced targeting roughly 35,000-50,000 T-cell genomes each. Sequenced by immunoSEQ multiplex PCR; TCRdb stores in-frame clones only, minus some. The sample gives more than 15,000 clones, less than 85% of which show up once; 12% to 15% is in the top ten. Germline-derived CDR1 and CDR2 are LNHNV and YYDKDF (reference sequence). The CDR3 has 17 residues. J was trimmed by 3 bases and V by 3 bases; bases with no gene match: 7. The receptor comes from a woman aged 25 to 45 with HIV. The material was unsorted PBMCs, obtained 2.9 years after starting antiretroviral therapy. The chain recombines TRBV15 with TRBJ2-7; 14 bases agree with TRBD2. The CDR3 DNA is TGTGCCACCAGCAGGACTAGCGGGGGGGCACCCAACTACGAGCAGTACTTC. It codes for CATSRTSGGAPNYEQYF.